This T cell receptor beta chain was obtained from a study of T cell responses to AZD1222 COVID-19 vaccine. Sequenced by immunoSEQ multiplex PCR; TCRdb stores in-frame clones only, minus some. The profile shows about 150,000 clones, roughly nine tenths of them singletons. Broader study findings: Baseline seropositivity characterized only six AZD1222 recipients.

V lost 5 bases, J lost 5 bases, and 4 bases stayed unmatched. Germline-derived CDR1 and CDR2 are SGHTA and FQGTGA. The CDR3 runs to 13 residues. In the case of this clone: Its antigen is not identified.

The receptor was derived from an adult in good health. The material sequenced was peripheral blood, taken on day 0 of AZD1222 vaccination. The rearrangement uses TRBV7-3 and TRBJ2-5, with 8 bases lining up with TRBD1. CDR3 protein: CASSLQGVETQYF. For the CDR3, the DNA is TGTGCCAGCAGCCTACAGGGGGTGGAGACCCAGTACTTC. Variable domain in full (rest from reference TRBV7-3 and TRBJ2-5): GAGVSQTPSNKVTEKGKYVELRCDPISGHTALYWYRQSLGQGPEFLIYFQGTGAADDSGLPNDRFFAVRPEGSVSTLKIQRTERGDSAVYLCASSLQGVETQYFGPGTRLLVL.